This paragraph reports one T cell receptor beta chain. The same CDR3 arises from other DNA sequences in this sample as well. The data belong to a study of shared clonotypes between healthy human individuals. CDR3 length equals 14 residues. The V end was cut by 0 bases, the J end by 2 bases, with 8 bases between. The germline V gene has CDR1 WNHNN and CDR2 SYGVQD (reference sequence). TCRdb's table, derived via immunoSEQ multiplex PCR, lists solely in-frame clones and lacks some. The sample shows more than 1,200,000 clones, 97% to 99% of them seen only once. The clonotype originates from a man aged 25-45 years in good health. The V and J genes are TRBV10-1 and TRBJ2-7; D is perhaps TRBD1 or TRBD2 (5 bases each). The specimen was naive CD4+ T cells sorted from blood. The sample's subset: CD45RA+ positively selected. In nucleotides, the CDR3 is TGCGCCAGCAGTGAGTCGACGGGACCCTACGAGCAGTACTTC. Protein sequence: CASSESTGPYEQYF.